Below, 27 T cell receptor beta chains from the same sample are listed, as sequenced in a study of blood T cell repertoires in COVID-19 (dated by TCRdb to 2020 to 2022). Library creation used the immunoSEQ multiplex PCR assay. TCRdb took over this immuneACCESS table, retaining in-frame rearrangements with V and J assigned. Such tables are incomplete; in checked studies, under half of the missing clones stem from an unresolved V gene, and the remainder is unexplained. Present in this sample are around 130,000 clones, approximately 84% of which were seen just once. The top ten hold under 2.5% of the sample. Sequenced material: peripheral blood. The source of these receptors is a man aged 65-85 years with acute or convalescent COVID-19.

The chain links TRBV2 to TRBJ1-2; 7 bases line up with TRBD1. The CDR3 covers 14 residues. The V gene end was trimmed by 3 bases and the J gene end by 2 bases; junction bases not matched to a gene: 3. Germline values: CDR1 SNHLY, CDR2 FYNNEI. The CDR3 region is CASSEDRPNYGYTF. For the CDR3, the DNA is TGTGCCAGCAGTGAGGACAGGCCGAACTATGGCTACACCTTC.

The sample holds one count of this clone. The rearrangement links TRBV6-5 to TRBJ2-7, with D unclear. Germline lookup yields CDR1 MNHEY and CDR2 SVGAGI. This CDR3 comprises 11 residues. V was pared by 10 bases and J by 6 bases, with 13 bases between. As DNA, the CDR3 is TGTGCCACCACGGGTTACGGCGAGCAGTACTTC. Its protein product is CATTGYGEQYF.

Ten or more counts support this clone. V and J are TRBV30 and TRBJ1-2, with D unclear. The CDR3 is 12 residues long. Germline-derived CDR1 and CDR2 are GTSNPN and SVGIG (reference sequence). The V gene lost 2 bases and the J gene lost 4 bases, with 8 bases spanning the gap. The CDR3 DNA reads TGTGCCTGGAGTATCCCAGGCTATGGCTACACCTTC. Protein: CAWSIPGYGYTF.

The CDR3 spells CASSFIAGRGAFF. CDR3 DNA: TGTGCCAGCAGCTTCATCGCGGGCAGGGGCGCTTTCTTT. This chain uses TRBV5-8 with TRBJ1-1; D perhaps matches TRBD1 (6 bases). Trimming removed 2 bases from V and 11 bases from J, with 16 bases in between. Germline V gene data show CDR1 as SGHTS and CDR2 as YDEGEE. The CDR3 totals 13 residues.

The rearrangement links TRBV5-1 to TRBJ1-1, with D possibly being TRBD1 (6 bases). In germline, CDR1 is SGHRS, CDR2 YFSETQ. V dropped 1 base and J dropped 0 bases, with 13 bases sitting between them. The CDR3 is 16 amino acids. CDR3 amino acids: CASSLRAGAMNTEAFF. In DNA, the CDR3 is TGCGCCAGCAGCTTGCGGGCGGGGGCTATGAACACTGAAGCTTTCTTT.

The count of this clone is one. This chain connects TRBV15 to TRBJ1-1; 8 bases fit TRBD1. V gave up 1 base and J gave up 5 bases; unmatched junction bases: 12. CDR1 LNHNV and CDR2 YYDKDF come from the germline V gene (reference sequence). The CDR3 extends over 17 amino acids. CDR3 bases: TGTGCCACCAGCAGAGCCCCGCAGGGGGCGGTAGGAACTGAAGCTTTCTTT. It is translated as CATSRAPQGAVGTEAFF.

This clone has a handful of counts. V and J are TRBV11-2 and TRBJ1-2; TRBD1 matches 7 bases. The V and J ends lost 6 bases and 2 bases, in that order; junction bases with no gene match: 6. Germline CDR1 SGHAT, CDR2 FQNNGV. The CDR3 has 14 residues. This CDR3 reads CASRLSGGNYGYTF. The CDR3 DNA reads TGTGCCAGCAGGCTCTCAGGGGGGAACTATGGCTACACCTTC. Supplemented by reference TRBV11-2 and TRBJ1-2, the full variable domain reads EAGVAQSPRYKIIEKRQSVAFWCNPISGHATLYWYQQILGQGPKLLIQFQNNGVVDDSQLPKDRFSAERLKGVDSTLKIQPAKLEDSAVYLCASRLSGGNYGYTFGSGTRLTVV.

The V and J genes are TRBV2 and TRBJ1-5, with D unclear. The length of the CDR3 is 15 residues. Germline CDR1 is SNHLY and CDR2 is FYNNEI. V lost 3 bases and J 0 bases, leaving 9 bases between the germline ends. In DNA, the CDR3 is TGTGCCAGCAGTGACGCAACAGCTAGCAATCAGCCCCAGCATTTT. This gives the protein CASSDATASNQPQHF.

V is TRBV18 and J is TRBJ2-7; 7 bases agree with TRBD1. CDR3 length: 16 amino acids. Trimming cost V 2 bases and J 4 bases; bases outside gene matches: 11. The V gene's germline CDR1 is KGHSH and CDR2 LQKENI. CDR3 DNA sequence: TGTGCCAGCTCACCAGGCTACGGGGACAGTACATACGAGCAGTACTTC. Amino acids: CASSPGYGDSTYEQYF.

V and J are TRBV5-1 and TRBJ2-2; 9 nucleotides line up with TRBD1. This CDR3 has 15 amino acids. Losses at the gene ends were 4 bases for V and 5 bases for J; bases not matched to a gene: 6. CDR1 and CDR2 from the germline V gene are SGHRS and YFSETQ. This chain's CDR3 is CASSMGDRETGELFF. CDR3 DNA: TGCGCCAGCAGCATGGGGGACAGGGAAACCGGGGAGCTGTTTTTT.

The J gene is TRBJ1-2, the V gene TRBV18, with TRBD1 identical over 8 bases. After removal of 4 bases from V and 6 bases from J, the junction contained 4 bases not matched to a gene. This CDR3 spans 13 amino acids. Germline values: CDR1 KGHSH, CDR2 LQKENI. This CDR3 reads CASSQNRGDGYTF. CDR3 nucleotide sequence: TGTGCCAGCTCACAGAACAGGGGGGATGGCTACACCTTC.

This CDR3 is CAWRSGGASNYGYTF. For the CDR3, the DNA is TGTGCCTGGAGGTCCGGCGGGGCTTCAAACTATGGCTACACCTTC. The rearrangement joins TRBV30 to TRBJ1-2; perhaps TRBD1 as D (5 bases). Germline V gives CDR1 GTSNPN, CDR2 SVGIG (reference sequence). This CDR3 is built from 15 residues. V lost 3 bases to trimming and J lost 2 bases, with 16 bases between them. The full variable domain, completed using reference TRBV30 and TRBJ1-2, is SQTIHQWPATLVQPVGSPLSLECTVEGTSNPNLYWYRQAAGRGLQLLFYSVGIGQISSEVPQNLSASRPQDRQFILSSKKLLLSDSGFYLCAWRSGGASNYGYTFGSGTRLTVV.

The CDR3 region has the DNA TGCGCCAGCAGCTTCCCCCAGGATACGCAGTATTTT. This sequence encodes CASSFPQDTQYF. The V call is TRBV5-1, the J call TRBJ2-3; no clear D gene. V lost 2 bases and J lost 6, with 7 bases in between. Germline V gives CDR1 SGHRS, CDR2 YFSETQ. The CDR3 runs 12 residues.

CDR3 bases: TGTGCCAGCTCACGGACTAGCGGGGGCGACTACAATGAGCAGTTCTTC. It codes for CASSRTSGGDYNEQFF. The chain combines TRBV6-4 with TRBJ2-1; TRBD2 matches 13 bases. CDR3 length equals 16 residues. Unmatched junction bases numbered 7, after V lost 8 bases and J lost 3 bases. Germline V CDR1 and CDR2: MRHNA, SNTAGT.

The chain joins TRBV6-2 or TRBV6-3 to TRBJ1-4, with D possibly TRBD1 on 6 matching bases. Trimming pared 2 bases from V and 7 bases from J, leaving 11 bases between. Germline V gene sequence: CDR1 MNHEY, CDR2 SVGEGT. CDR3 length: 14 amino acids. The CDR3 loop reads CASSYPGRGEKLFF. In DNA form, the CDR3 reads TGTGCCAGCAGTTACCCGGGCAGGGGTGAAAAACTGTTTTTT.

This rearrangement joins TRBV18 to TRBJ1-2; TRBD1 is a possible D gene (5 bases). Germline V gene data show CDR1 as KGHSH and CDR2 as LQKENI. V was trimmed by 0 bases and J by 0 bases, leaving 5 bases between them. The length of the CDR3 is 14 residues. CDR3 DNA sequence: TGTGCCAGCTCACCACCGACAGCTAACTATGGCTACACCTTC. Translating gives CASSPPTANYGYTF. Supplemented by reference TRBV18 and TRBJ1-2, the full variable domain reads NAGVMQNPRHLVRRRGQEARLRCSPMKGHSHVYWYRQLPEEGLKFMVYLQKENIIDESGMPKERFSAEFPKEGPSILRIQQVVRGDSAAYFCASSPPTANYGYTFGSGTRLTVV.

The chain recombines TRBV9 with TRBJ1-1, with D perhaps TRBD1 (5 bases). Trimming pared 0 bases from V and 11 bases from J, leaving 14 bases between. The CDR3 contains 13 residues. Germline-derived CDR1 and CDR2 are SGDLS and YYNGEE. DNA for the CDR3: TGTGCCAGCAGCGTAGACGGGTCAGGGAACGCTTTCTTT. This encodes CASSVDGSGNAFF.

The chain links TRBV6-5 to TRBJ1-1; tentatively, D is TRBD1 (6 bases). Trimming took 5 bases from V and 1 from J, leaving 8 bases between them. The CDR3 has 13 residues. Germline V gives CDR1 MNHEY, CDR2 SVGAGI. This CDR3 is CASSRGQNTEAFF. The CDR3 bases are TGTGCCAGCAGTAGGGGACAGAACACTGAAGCTTTCTTT.

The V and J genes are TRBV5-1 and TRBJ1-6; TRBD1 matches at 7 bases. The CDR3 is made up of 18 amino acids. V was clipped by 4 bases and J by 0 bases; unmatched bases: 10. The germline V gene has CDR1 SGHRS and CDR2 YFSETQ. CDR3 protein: CASSLRDSMSSYNSPLHF. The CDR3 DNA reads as TGCGCCAGCAGCCTACGGGACAGTATGAGCTCCTATAATTCACCCCTCCACTTT.

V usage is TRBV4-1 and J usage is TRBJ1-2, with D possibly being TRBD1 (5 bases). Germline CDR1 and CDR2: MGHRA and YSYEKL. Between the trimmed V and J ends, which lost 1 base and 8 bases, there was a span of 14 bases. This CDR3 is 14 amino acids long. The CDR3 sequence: CASSQAPLEGGYTF. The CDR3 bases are TGCGCCAGCAGCCAAGCGCCTTTGGAGGGGGGCTACACCTTC.

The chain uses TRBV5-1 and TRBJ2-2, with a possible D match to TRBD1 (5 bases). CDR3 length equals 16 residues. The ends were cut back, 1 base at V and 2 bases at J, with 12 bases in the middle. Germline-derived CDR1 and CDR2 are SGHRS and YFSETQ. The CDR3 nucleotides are TGCGCCAGCAGCTTGCCAGGGTCTCGCAACACCGGGGAGCTGTTTTTT. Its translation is CASSLPGSRNTGELFF.

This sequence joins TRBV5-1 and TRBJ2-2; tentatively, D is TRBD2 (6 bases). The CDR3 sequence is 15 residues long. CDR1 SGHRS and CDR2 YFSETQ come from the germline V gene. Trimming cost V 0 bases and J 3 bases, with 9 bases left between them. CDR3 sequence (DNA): TGCGCCAGCAGCTTGGGAAGCGGGTACACCGGGGAGCTGTTTTTT. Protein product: CASSLGSGYTGELFF.

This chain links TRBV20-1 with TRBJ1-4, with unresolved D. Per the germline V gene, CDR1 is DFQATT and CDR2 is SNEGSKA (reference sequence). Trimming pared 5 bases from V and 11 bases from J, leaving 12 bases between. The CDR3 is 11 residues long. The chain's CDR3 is CSAQEAGKLFF. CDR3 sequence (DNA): TGCAGTGCTCAGGAGGCTGGGAAACTGTTTTTT.

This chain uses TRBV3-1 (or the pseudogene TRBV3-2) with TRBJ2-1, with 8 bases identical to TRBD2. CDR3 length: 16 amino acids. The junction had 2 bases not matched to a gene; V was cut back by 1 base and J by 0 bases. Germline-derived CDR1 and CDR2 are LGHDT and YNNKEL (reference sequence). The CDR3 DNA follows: TGTGCCAGCAGCCAAGCCGGGGGGGCCTCCTACAATGAGCAGTTCTTC. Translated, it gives CASSQAGGASYNEQFF.

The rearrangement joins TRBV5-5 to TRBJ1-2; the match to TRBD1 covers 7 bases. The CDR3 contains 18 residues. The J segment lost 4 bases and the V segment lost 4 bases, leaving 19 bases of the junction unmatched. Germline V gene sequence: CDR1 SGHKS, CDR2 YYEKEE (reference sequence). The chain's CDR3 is CASSAGQVFFPLGYGYTF. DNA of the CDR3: TGTGCCAGCAGCGCCGGACAGGTCTTTTTCCCCCTGGGCTATGGCTACACCTTC.

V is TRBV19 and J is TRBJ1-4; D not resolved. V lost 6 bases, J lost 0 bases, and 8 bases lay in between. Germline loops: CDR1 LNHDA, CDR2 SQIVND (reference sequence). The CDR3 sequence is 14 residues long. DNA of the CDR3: TGTGCCAGTAGCCCAACTTCAACTAATGAAAAACTGTTTTTT. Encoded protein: CASSPTSTNEKLFF. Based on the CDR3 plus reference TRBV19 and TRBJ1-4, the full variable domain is DGGITQSPKYLFRKEGQNVTLSCEQNLNHDAMYWYRQDPGQGLRLIYYSQIVNDFQKGDIAEGYSVSREKKESFPLTVTSAQKNPTAFYLCASSPTSTNEKLFFGSGTQLSVL.

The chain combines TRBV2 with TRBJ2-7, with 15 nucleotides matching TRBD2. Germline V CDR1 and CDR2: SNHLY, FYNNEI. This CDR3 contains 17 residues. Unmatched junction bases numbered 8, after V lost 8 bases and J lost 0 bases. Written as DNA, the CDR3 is TGTGCCAGCGAGGGACTAGCGGGGGGCCGGAGCTCCTACGAGCAGTACTTC. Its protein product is CASEGLAGGRSSYEQYF. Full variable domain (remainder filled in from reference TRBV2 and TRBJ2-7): EPEVTQTPSHQVTQMGQEVILRCVPISNHLYFYWYRQILGQKVEFLVSFYNNEISEKSEIFDDQFSVERPDGSNFTLKIRSTKLEDSAMYFCASEGLAGGRSSYEQYFGPGTRLTVT.